This is a list of T cell receptor beta chains from one sample in a study of blood T cell repertoires in COVID-19. Data came from immunoSEQ multiplex PCR; TCRdb stores just in-frame clones and leaves some out. Of about 220,000 clones in the sample, roughly 90% are singletons; the top ten hold under 2%. Sequencing was carried out using peripheral blood. The receptors derive from a man aged 35 to 55 with active or convalescent COVID-19. The CDR3 runs from the conserved cysteine through the conserved F or W. Clone size, where shown, is once, few, many, or a class for clones that have expanded.

>NA|TRBV5-4
CASSFGGGRTNEKLFF
>NA|TRBV14
CASSQVPGGYGYTF
>NA|TRBV2
CASRFTVTSTDTQYF
>NA|TRBV19
CASTSLLAGSTDTQYF
>NA|TRBV3-1/TRBV3-2
CASSRGGGTREQYF
>NA|TRBV5-6
CASSPRRVAGDHEQFF
>NA|TRBV7-9
CASSTDRGPYYEQYF
>NA|TRBV5-1
CASHRLAGLQTGELFF
>NA|TRBV28
CASSLAPGGWEQYF
>NA|TRBV30
CAWSTVMDQPQHF
>NA|TRBV2
CASSVEGKPQHF
>NA|TRBV9
CASSTRTSGRLQSSYNEQFF
>NA|TRBV5-1
CASSLAGNSGNTIYF
>NA|TRBV7-6
CASSLAGRAPGELFF
>NA|TRBV14
CASSQGAWNTGELFF
>once|TRBV19
CASTPWGESNQPQHF
>once|TRBV28
CASSFILTANTEAFF
>NA|TRBV19
CASRRTASTDTQYF
>NA|TRBV7-3
CASSLGTSGRGNEQFF
>NA|TRBV5-1
CASSPRPGLATAYQYF
>NA|TRBV27
CASSYFAGELFF
>NA|TRBV5-6
CASSFYSGVNTGELFF